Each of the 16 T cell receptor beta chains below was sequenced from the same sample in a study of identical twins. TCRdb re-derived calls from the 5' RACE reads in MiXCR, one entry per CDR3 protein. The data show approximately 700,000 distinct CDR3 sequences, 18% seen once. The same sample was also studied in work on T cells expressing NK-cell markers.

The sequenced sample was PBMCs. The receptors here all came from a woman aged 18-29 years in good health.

This CDR3 is CASSLGGVVNEQFF. Here the CDR3 DNA reads TGTGCCAGCAGCTTGGGGGGAGTGGTCAATGAGCAGTTCTTC. The chain recombines TRBV11-2 with TRBJ2-1; D possibly corresponds to TRBD2 (6 bases). Per germline, CDR1 SGHAT and CDR2 FQNNGV. V was cut by 3 bases and J by 6 bases, with 12 bases left in between. There are 14 residues in the CDR3.

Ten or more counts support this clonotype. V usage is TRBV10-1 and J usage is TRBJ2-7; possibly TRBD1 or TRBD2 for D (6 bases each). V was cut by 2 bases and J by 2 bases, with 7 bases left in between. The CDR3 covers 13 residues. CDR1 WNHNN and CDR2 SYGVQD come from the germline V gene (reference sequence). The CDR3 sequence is CASSEGGPYEQYF. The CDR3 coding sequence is TGCGCCAGCAGTGAGGGGGGGCCCTACGAGCAGTACTTC.

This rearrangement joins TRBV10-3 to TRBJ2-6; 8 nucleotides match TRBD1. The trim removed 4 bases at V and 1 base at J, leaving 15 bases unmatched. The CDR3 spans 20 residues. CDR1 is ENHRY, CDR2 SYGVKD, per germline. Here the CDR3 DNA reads TGTGCCATCAGTGGGGTCAAGGAGGACAGGGAAAGATCTGGGGCCAACGTCCTGACTTTC. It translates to CAISGVKEDRERSGANVLTF.

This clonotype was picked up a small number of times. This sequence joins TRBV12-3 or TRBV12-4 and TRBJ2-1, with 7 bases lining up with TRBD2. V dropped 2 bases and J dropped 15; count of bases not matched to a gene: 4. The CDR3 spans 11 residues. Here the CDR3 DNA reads TGTGCCAGCAGTTTATCGGGGGGTCTGTTCTTC. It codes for CASSLSGGLFF.

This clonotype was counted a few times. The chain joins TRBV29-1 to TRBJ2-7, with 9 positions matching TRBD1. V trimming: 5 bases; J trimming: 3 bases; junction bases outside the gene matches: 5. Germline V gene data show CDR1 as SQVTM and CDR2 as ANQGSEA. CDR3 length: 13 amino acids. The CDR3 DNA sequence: TGCAGCGTTTTACAGGGGGCTGGCTACGAGCAGTACTTC. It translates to CSVLQGAGYEQYF.

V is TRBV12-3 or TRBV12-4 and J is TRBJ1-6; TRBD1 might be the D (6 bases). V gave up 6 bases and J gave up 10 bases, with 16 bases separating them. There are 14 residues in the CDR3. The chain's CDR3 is CASRPGTSNSPLHF. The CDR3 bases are TGTGCCAGCAGGCCCGGGACATCGAACTCACCCCTCCACTTT.

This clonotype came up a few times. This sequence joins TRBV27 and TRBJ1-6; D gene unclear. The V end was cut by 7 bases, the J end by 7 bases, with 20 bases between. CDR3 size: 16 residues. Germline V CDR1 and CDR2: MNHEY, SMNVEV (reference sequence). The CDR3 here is CASTLVGRLGNSPLHF. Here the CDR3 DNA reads TGTGCCAGCACCCTAGTAGGCCGCTTGGGGAATTCACCCCTCCACTTT.

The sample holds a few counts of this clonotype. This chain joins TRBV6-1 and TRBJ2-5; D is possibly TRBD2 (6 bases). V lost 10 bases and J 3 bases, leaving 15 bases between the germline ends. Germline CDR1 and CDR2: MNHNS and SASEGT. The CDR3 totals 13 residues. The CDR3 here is CATHRGGKETQYF. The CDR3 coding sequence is TGTGCCACCCACCGTGGGGGGAAAGAGACCCAGTACTTC.

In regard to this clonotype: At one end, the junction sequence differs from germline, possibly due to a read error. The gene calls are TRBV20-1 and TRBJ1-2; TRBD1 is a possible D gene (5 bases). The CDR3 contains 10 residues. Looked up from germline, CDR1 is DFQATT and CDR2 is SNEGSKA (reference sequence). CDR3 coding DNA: TGCAGTGTGGGATGGGACCCAACCTACTTC. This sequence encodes CSVGWDPTYF.

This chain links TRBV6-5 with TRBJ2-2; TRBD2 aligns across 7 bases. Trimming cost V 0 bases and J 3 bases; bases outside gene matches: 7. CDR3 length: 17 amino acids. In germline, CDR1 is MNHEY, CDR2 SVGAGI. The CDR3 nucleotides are TGTGCCAGCAGTTACTCCATAACGGGAGGTCACACCGGGGAGCTGTTTTTT. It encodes CASSYSITGGHTGELFF.

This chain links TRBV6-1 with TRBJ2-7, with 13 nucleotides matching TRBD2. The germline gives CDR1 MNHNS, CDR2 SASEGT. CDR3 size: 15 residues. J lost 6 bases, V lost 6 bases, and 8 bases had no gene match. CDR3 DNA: TGTGCCAGCAGAACTGGACTAGCGGGAGTCGGCGAGCAGTACTTC. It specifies CASRTGLAGVGEQYF.

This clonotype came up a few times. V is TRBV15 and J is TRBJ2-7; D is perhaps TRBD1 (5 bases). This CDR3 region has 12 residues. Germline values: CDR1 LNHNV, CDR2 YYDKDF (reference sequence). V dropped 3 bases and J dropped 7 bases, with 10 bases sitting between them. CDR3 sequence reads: CATSRIDSEQYF. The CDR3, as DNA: TGTGCCACCAGCAGGATAGACAGTGAGCAGTACTTC.

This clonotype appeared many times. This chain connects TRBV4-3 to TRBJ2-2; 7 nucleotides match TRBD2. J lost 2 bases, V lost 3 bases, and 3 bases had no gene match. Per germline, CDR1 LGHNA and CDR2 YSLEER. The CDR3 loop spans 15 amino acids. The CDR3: CASSHAGVNTGELFF. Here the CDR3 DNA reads TGCGCCAGCAGCCACGCGGGGGTTAACACCGGGGAGCTGTTTTTT.

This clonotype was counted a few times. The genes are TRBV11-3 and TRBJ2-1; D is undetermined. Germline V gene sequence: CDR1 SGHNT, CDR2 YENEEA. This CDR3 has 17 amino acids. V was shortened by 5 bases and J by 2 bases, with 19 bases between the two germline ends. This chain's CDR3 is CASSALGRWRPYNEQFF. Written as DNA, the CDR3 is TGTGCCAGCAGCGCTTTAGGGCGGTGGCGCCCCTACAATGAGCAGTTCTTC.

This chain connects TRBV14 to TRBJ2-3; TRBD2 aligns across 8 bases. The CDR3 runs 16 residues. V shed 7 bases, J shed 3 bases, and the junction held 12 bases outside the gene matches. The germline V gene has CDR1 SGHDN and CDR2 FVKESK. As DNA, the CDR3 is TGTGCCAGCAAGCGGGAGATAGGTGTTGGGACAGATACGCAGTATTTT. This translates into CASKREIGVGTDTQYF.

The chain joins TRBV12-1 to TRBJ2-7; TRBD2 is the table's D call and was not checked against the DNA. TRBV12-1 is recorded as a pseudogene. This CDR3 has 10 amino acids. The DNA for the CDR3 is TGTGCCAGCACCTTGGACTCCCAGTACTTC. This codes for CASTLDSQYF.